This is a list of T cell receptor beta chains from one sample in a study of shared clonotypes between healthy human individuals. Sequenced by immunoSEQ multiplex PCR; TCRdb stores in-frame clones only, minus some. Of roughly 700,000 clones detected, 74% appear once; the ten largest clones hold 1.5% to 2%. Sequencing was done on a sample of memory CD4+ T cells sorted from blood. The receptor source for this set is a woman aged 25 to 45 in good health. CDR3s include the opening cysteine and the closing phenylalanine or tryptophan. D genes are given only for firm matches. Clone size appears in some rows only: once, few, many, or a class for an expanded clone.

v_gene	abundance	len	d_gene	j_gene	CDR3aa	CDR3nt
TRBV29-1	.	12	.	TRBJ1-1	CSVAAGRTEAFF	TGCAGCGTTGCGGCAGGCCGCACTGAAGCTTTCTTT
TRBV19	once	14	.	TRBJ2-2	CASTHEGGGGELFF	TGTGCCAGTACTCACGAGGGTGGTGGCGGGGAGCTGTTTTTT
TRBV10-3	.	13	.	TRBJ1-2	CAIAGQSLYGYTF	TGTGCCATCGCTGGACAGAGCCTCTATGGCTACACCTTC
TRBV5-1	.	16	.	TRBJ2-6	CASSLGSGSGANVLTF	TGCGCCAGCAGCTTGGGATCGGGCTCTGGGGCCAACGTCCTGACTTTC
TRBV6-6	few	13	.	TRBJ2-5	CASTHLGGETQYF	TGTGCCAGCACCCACCTAGGGGGGGAGACCCAGTACTTC
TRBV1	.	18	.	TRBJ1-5	CTSSQDRGRGYSNQPQHF	TGCACCAGCAGCCAAGATCGGGGGCGAGGTTATAGCAATCAGCCCCAGCATTTT
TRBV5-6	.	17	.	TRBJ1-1	CASSLLGGDVMNTEAFF	TGTGCCAGCAGCCTACTCGGGGGGGACGTAATGAACACTGAAGCTTTCTTT
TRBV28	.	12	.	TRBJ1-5	CASSPSDQPQHF	TGTGCCAGCAGTCCGAGTGATCAGCCCCAGCATTTT
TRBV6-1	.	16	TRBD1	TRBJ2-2	CASSEPTGWGTGELFF	TGTGCCAGCAGTGAACCGACAGGGTGGGGCACCGGGGAGCTGTTTTTT
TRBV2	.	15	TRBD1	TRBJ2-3	CASRTGTGVTDTQYF	TGTGCCAGCAGGACCGGGACAGGGGTCACAGATACGCAGTATTTT
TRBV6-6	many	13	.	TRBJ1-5	CASSSKFNQPQHF	TGTGCCAGCAGTTCAAAGTTCAATCAGCCCCAGCATTTT
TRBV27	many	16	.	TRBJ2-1	CASSFQDPRGGNEQFF	TGTGCCAGCAGTTTCCAAGACCCCCGAGGAGGCAATGAGCAGTTCTTC
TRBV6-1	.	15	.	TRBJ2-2	CASSVGNRNTGELFF	TGTGCCAGCAGTGTAGGTAACAGGAACACCGGGGAGCTGTTTTTT
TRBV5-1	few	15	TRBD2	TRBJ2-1	CASSFTSGAYNEQFF	TGCGCCAGCAGTTTTACTAGCGGGGCCTACAATGAGCAGTTCTTC
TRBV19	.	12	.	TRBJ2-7	CASSFRACEQYF	TGTGCCAGTAGTTTCAGGGCTTGCGAGCAGTACTTC
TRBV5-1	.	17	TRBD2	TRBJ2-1	CASSLAIRLAGVYEQFF	TGCGCCAGCAGCTTGGCCATCCGACTAGCGGGAGTGTATGAGCAGTTCTTC